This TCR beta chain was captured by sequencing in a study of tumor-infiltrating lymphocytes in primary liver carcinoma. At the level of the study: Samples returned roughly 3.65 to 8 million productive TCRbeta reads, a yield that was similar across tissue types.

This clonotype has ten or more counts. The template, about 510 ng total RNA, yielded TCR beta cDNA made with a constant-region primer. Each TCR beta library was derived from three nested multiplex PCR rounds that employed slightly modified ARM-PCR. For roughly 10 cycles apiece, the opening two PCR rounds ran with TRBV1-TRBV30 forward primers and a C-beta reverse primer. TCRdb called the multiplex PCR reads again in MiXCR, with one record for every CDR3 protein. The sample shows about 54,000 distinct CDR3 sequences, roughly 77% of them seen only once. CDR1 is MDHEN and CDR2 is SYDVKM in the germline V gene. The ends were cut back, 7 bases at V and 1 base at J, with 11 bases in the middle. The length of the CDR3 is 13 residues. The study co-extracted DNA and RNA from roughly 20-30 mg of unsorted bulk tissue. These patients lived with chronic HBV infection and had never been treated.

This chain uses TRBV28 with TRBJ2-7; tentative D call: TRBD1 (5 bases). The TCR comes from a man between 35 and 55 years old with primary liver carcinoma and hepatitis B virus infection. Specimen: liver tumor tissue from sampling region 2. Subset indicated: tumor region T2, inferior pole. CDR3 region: CASNRLASYEQYF. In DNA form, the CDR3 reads TGTGCCAGCAACAGGCTGGCTTCCTACGAGCAGTACTTC.